This paragraph reports one T cell receptor beta chain. Its antigen is not known. Nashville, Tennessee was home to all donors, each a Caucasian adult. The data were taken from a study of shared clonotypes between healthy human individuals. On the study more broadly: CD8 memory received one plate per donor, CD8 naive two, CD4 memory three and CD4 naive three. Study results and caveats: Represented genetic and exposure-history diversity was restricted by having few donors.

Germline trimming cut 3 bases from V and 1 base from J; bases unmatched to any gene: 2. This CDR3 contains 13 residues. CDR1 and CDR2 from the germline V gene are GTSNPN and SVGIG (reference sequence). Original data processing: ImmunoSEQ junction-only sequences lacked quality scores, so their filtering differed. Assay: immunoSEQ multiplex PCR; the TCRdb copy retains only in-frame clones and omits some. The DNA was the basis for D and trimming; V, J and clone size are from that table. The sample comprises approximately 2.1 million clones, 93% of which are singletons, and roughly 0.36% rests with the top ten.

Input material: naive CD4+ T cells from PBMCs. Regarding subset: CD45RA+ positively selected. This rearrangement joins TRBV30 to TRBJ2-5; 7 bases align to TRBD2. This sequence was found in a man younger than 30 in good health. Some clones in this sample may be carry-over from other donors' samples. The CDR3 nucleotides are TGTGCCTGGAGAACTAGCGCCCAAGAGACCCAGTACTTC. Translated: CAWRTSAQETQYF.